This TCR beta chain was documented in a study of T-cell reconstitution after alpha-beta-depleted transplantation in children. Study results and limitations: Recipient T cells and thymic progenitors that survived were the source of the high TCRbeta diversity seen at day 60 in some patients. Most T-cell counts and diversity one year after the transplant came from T cells that were newly produced. Reported findings indicate that, about two months after transplant, alpha-beta T cells came from several hundred expanded clones, which were derived from non-depleted graft cells.

Of note for this clonotype: Its antigen remains unidentified.

Construction of the TCRbeta library involved unique molecular identifiers. TCRdb re-derived calls from the PCR reads in MiXCR, one entry per CDR3 protein. The table shows about 980,000 distinct CDR3 sequences, with about 30% occurring only once. The germline V and J ends were trimmed by 5 bases and 10 bases, with 19 bases remaining between them. Germline lookup yields CDR1 MGHRA and CDR2 YSYEKL. The CDR3 runs to 14 residues. This TCR was sampled from a boy younger than two who had a stem cell transplant for SCID, so the T cells may come from the graft donor. V gene TRBV4-1 combines with J gene TRBJ2-3; D is uncertain. Sequencing used PBMCs, mostly from graft donor cells, obtained 360 days after TCRalphabeta/CD19-depleted stem cell transplant. CDR3 region: CASSSLGRGRPQYF. The CDR3 DNA sequence: TGCGCCAGCAGCTCCCTTGGACGCGGTCGGCCGCAGTATTTT.